This passage covers 26 T cell receptor beta chains from one sample sequenced in a study of T cells in Graves' hyperthyroidism and ophthalmopathy. RNA transcripts provided the source from which TCR beta CDR3 regions were amplified. A first-round RT-PCR of the TCR CDR3 used the HTBI primer set. TCRdb re-called the multiplex PCR reads through MiXCR, storing one row per CDR3 protein. The profile shows about 52,000 distinct CDR3 sequences, less than 50% of them singletons. Specimen: blood. The receptors were gathered from a woman aged 45-65 years with Graves' ophthalmopathy.

The chain links TRBV7-3 to TRBJ1-2, with 8 positions matching TRBD1. Germline loops: CDR1 SGHTA, CDR2 FQGTGA. The trim removed 3 bases at V and 6 bases at J, leaving 3 bases unmatched. The CDR3 length is 13 residues. The CDR3 coding sequence is TGTGCCAGCAGCTTGGGACAGGACAATGGCTACACCTTC. Protein sequence: CASSLGQDNGYTF. Using reference TRBV7-3 and TRBJ1-2 for the parts outside the CDR3, the full variable domain is GAGVSQTPSNKVTEKGKYVELRCDPISGHTALYWYRQSLGQGPEFLIYFQGTGAADDSGLPNDRFFAVRPEGSVSTLKIQRTERGDSAVYLCASSLGQDNGYTFGSGTRLTVV.

This clonotype was detected ten times or more. This rearrangement joins TRBV4-3 to TRBJ2-2; 9 bases map to TRBD1. J gave up 7 bases and V 1 base, and 7 bases lay outside the gene matches. This CDR3 is built from 16 residues. Germline CDR1 and CDR2: LGHNA and YSLEER. CDR3 region: CASSQGRDRVIGELFF. The DNA for the CDR3 is TGCGCCAGCAGCCAAGGCAGGGACAGGGTTATCGGGGAGCTGTTTTTT.

The rearrangement links TRBV5-1 to TRBJ1-3; D is uncertain. The ends were cut back, 4 bases at V and 8 bases at J, with 25 bases in the middle. The CDR3 sequence is 17 residues long. Germline values: CDR1 SGHRS, CDR2 YFSETQ. CDR3 sequence: CASSARTDANYGYTIYF. The CDR3 DNA reads as TGCGCCAGCAGCGCCAGGACGGACGCTAACTATGGCTACACCATATATTTT.

The CDR3 sequence: CASDDGGENYGYTF. The CDR3 nucleotides are TGTGCCAGCGACGATGGGGGAGAAAACTATGGCTACACCTTC. The chain is built from TRBV25-1 and TRBJ1-2; D perhaps matches TRBD1 (5 bases). Trimming took off 8 bases at V and 2 bases at J, with 15 bases between the two ends. CDR1 and CDR2 from the germline V gene are MGHDK and SYGVNS. This CDR3 has 14 residues.

This clonotype was seen many times. This clone may be a read error of a much larger clone one base away. The chain combines TRBV19 with TRBJ2-7, with D possibly matching TRBD2 (5 bases). Germline CDR1 LNHDA, CDR2 SQIVND (reference sequence). The CDR3 is 16 residues long. The V end was cut by 2 bases, the J end by 1 base, with 15 bases between. The CDR3 loop is CASSIWIARGSYEQYF. The CDR3 bases are TGTGCCAGTAGTATATGGATAGCGAGAGGATCCTACGAGCAGTACTTC.

The genes are TRBV7-3 and TRBJ2-5; D remains ambiguous. Germline V gives CDR1 SGHTA, CDR2 FQGTGA. This CDR3 is built from 13 residues. V was shortened by 1 base and J by 2 bases, with 5 bases between the two germline ends. CDR3: CASSLNLQETQYF. The CDR3 nucleotides are TGTGCCAGCAGCTTAAACTTGCAAGAGACCCAGTACTTC.

On this clonotype itself: Germline and junction disagree at one end, which may indicate a read error. This chain connects TRBV19 to TRBJ2-2, with D perhaps assigned TRBD1 or TRBD2 (5 bases each). Looked up from germline, CDR1 is LNHDA and CDR2 is SQIVND (reference sequence). The CDR3 runs to 16 residues. The CDR3 DNA follows: TGTGCCAGTAGTAAGGTCGAGGGGCGCAGCACCGGGGTGCTGTTTTTT. Translated, it gives CASSKVEGRSTGVLFF. The entire variable domain, with the rest obtained from reference TRBV19 and TRBJ2-2, is as follows: DGGITQSPKYLFRKEGQNVTLSCEQNLNHDAMYWYRQDPGQGLRLIYYSQIVNDFQKGDIAEGYSVSREKKESFPLTVTSAQKNPTAFYLCASSKVEGRSTGVLFFGEGSRLTVL.

This clonotype has at least ten counts. The V gene is TRBV5-1, the J gene TRBJ1-2; 12 nucleotides agree with TRBD1. CDR1 is SGHRS and CDR2 is YFSETQ in the germline V gene. J lost 8 bases, V lost 4 bases, and 9 bases had no gene match. This CDR3 comprises 15 residues. CDR3 amino acids: CASSLDGTGGRGYTF. The CDR3 nucleotides are TGCGCCAGCAGCCTGGACGGGACAGGGGGCCGGGGCTACACCTTC.

This clonotype was detected only a few times. V is TRBV7-2 and J is TRBJ2-1, with 10 nucleotides matching TRBD2. This CDR3 is 14 amino acids long. Germline assignment: CDR1 SGHTA and CDR2 FQGNSA. V gave up 5 bases and J gave up 9 bases; unmatched junction bases: 7. The CDR3 DNA is TGTGCCAGCAGCCAGGGACTAGCGAATGGTGAGCAGTTCTTC. Translation gives CASSQGLANGEQFF.

Many counts were recorded for this clonotype. CDR3 amino acids: CSVEQRDRGYNEQFF. Here the CDR3 DNA reads TGCAGCGTTGAACAACGGGACAGGGGCTACAATGAGCAGTTCTTC. The chain joins TRBV29-1 to TRBJ2-1, with 10 bases matching TRBD1. The germline V gene encodes CDR1 SQVTM and CDR2 ANQGSEA. The CDR3 extends over 15 amino acids. V shed 2 bases and J 3 bases; nucleotides not matched to a gene: 4.

By frequency in the sample, this clonotype is medium-sized. This chain uses TRBV10-3 with TRBJ1-5, with D possibly being TRBD1 (6 bases). This CDR3 contains 16 residues. The V end was cut by 4 bases, the J end by 4 bases, with 17 bases between. Germline loops: CDR1 ENHRY, CDR2 SYGVKD. CDR3 coding DNA: TGTGCCATCAGTGCAGGGGCCATGACACAAAATCAGCCCCAGCATTTT. Protein product: CAISAGAMTQNQPQHF.

The rearrangement uses TRBV19 and TRBJ2-3, with 7 nucleotides matching TRBD2. Germline CDR1 is LNHDA and CDR2 is SQIVND (reference sequence). The ends lost 2 bases at V and 3 bases at J; junction bases unmatched: 8. The CDR3 covers 16 residues. The CDR3 region is CASSILAGEVTDTQYF. The CDR3 DNA reads as TGTGCCAGTAGTATACTTGCGGGAGAGGTGACAGATACGCAGTATTTT. The full variable domain, in which reference TRBV19 and TRBJ2-3 provide the parts outside the CDR3, is DGGITQSPKYLFRKEGQNVTLSCEQNLNHDAMYWYRQDPGQGLRLIYYSQIVNDFQKGDIAEGYSVSREKKESFPLTVTSAQKNPTAFYLCASSILAGEVTDTQYFGPGTRLTVL.

This clonotype was counted many times. The chain recombines TRBV2 with TRBJ1-1; 7 nucleotides agree with TRBD1. Germline V lookup: CDR1 SNHLY, CDR2 FYNNEI. This CDR3 comprises 14 residues. The V gene end was trimmed by 6 bases and the J gene end by 0 bases; junction bases not matched to a gene: 4. The CDR3, as DNA: TGTGCCAGCAGGAACAGGGGAGTGAACACTGAAGCTTTCTTT. Protein product: CASRNRGVNTEAFF.

Worth noting for this clonotype: A read error may produce the germline difference seen at one junction end. The V gene is TRBV2, the J gene TRBJ2-1; D tentatively fits TRBD1 or TRBD2 (7 bases each). This CDR3 region has 14 residues. Per the germline V gene, CDR1 is SNHLY and CDR2 is FYNNEI. In nucleotides, the CDR3 is TGTGCCAGCACCCCCAGGGGGGGCGGGAATGAACAGTTCTTC. Protein product: CASTPRGGGNEQFF.

This chain links TRBV15 with TRBJ1-6; D is unresolved. From germline, CDR1 is LNHNV and CDR2 YYDKDF (reference sequence). Trimming took off 9 bases at V and 0 bases at J, with 9 bases between the two ends. This CDR3 has 14 amino acids. CDR3 DNA sequence: TGTGCCACGAGGGAGAGCTCCTATAATTCACCCCTCCACTTT. Protein: CATRESSYNSPLHF.

As for this clonotype: The junction departs from the called germline gene at one end, perhaps through a read error. The rearrangement uses TRBV29-1 and TRBJ2-7; 7 nucleotides agree with TRBD2. The CDR3 extends over 14 amino acids. Per the germline V gene, CDR1 is SQVTM and CDR2 is ANQGSEA. CDR3: CSVEPGGRGSEEYF. CDR3 DNA: TGCAGCGTTGAGCCGGGGGGTCGGGGTTCCGAGGAGTACTTC.

This clonotype has at least ten counts. The chain combines TRBV12-3 or TRBV12-4 with TRBJ1-6; 7 nucleotides align to TRBD1. The CDR3 extends over 14 amino acids. The trim removed 5 bases at V and 10 bases at J, leaving 8 bases unmatched. The CDR3 bases are TGTGCCAGCAGTACAGGGGAACCGCGCTCACCCCTCCACTTT. It is translated as CASSTGEPRSPLHF.

The J gene is TRBJ2-2, the V gene TRBV28, with 8 nucleotides matching TRBD1. This CDR3 has 12 amino acids. Germline assignment: CDR1 MDHEN and CDR2 SYDVKM. Here the CDR3 DNA reads TGTGCGACGACAGGGGACACCGGGGAGCTGTTTTTT. Amino acids: CATTGDTGELFF.

This clonotype was found many times. The J gene is TRBJ2-7, the V gene TRBV3-1, with D possibly being TRBD2 (6 bases). The CDR3 runs 12 residues. Germline CDR1 and CDR2: LGHDT and YNNKEL (reference sequence). The ends were cut back, 1 base at V and 11 bases at J, with 12 bases in the middle. In DNA, the CDR3 is TGTGCCAGCAGCCAAGGTTGGGGGGACGAGTACTTC. It is translated as CASSQGWGDEYF.

This clonotype was seen repeatedly, ten times or more. The chain recombines TRBV11-2 with TRBJ1-2, with no clear D. There are 13 residues in the CDR3. CDR1 and CDR2 from the germline V gene are SGHAT and FQNNGV. Trimming pared 1 base from V and 1 base from J, leaving 4 bases between. The CDR3 here is CASSLGINYGYTF. DNA of the CDR3: TGTGCCAGCAGCTTAGGTATTAACTATGGCTACACCTTC. Full variable domain (remainder filled in from reference TRBV11-2 and TRBJ1-2): EAGVAQSPRYKIIEKRQSVAFWCNPISGHATLYWYQQILGQGPKLLIQFQNNGVVDDSQLPKDRFSAERLKGVDSTLKIQPAKLEDSAVYLCASSLGINYGYTFGSGTRLTVV.

This clonotype appeared many times. The chain recombines TRBV6-4 with TRBJ2-1; D may be TRBD2 (6 bases). CDR3 length equals 15 residues. The germline gives CDR1 MRHNA, CDR2 SNTAGT. Trimming took 2 bases from V and 0 from J, leaving 8 bases between them. The CDR3 protein is CASSDATSSYNEQFF. The CDR3 nucleotides are TGTGCCAGCAGTGACGCGACTAGCTCCTACAATGAGCAGTTCTTC.

This clonotype was counted only a few times. At one end, the junction sequence differs from germline, possibly due to a read error. The chain carries TRBV7-2 and TRBJ1-5, with a weak D call TRBD1 (6 bases). CDR3 length: 15 residues. CDR1 and CDR2 (germline): SGHTA, FQGNSA. In DNA form, the CDR3 reads TGTGCCAGCAGTTTAGGTTCGGGGGCTTATCAGCCCCAGCATTTT. Amino acid sequence: CASSLGSGAYQPQHF.

In this sample, this clonotype is medium-sized. The chain combines TRBV29-1 with TRBJ2-7, with 9 bases that match TRBD1. CDR1 and CDR2 from the germline V gene are SQVTM and ANQGSEA. The trim removed 7 bases at V and 6 bases at J, leaving 13 bases unmatched. This CDR3 has 14 amino acids. Written as DNA, the CDR3 is TGCAGCGCCCAAGCTACGGGACAGGGAACCGAGCAGTACTTC. Amino acids: CSAQATGQGTEQYF.

This clonotype occurred many times. This chain connects TRBV28 to TRBJ1-6; possibly TRBD1 for D (6 bases). This CDR3 region has 16 residues. Trimming shortened V by 7 bases and J by 0 bases, and 13 bases separated the two germline ends. Germline CDR1 and CDR2: MDHEN and SYDVKM. The CDR3 bases are TGTGCCAGCACACGGGGGCAGGGCTCCTATAATTCACCCCTCCACTTT. Amino acid sequence: CASTRGQGSYNSPLHF.

This clonotype was seen repeatedly, ten times or more. J is TRBJ1-5 and V is TRBV6-4; 10 bases agree with TRBD1. Germline CDR1 reads MRHNA; CDR2 reads SNTAGT. This CDR3 is built from 16 residues. J gave up 3 bases and V 7 bases, and 9 bases lay outside the gene matches. This chain's CDR3 is CASTDRGLIDNQPQHF. CDR3 DNA: TGTGCCAGCACAGACAGGGGGCTAATTGACAATCAGCCCCAGCATTTT.

This clonotype has a handful of counts. The chain links TRBV5-4 to TRBJ2-7; 8 nucleotides align to TRBD1. The CDR3 covers 13 residues. Germline CDR1 SGHNT, CDR2 YYREEE (reference sequence). J was trimmed by 7 bases and V by 4 bases; bases with no gene match: 7. In DNA, the CDR3 is TGTGCCAGCAGCGGTCAGGGGGCGGGGGAGCAGTACTTC. It yields the protein CASSGQGAGEQYF.